Presented here are 26 T cell receptor beta chains from one specimen sequenced in a study of identical twins. TCRdb reanalysed the 5' RACE reads using MiXCR and keeps one entry per CDR3 protein. This sample has about 160,000 distinct CDR3 sequences; around 3.4% occur once, and the top ten carry 7% to 10%. The sample consisted of memory T cells sorted from blood. The receptor set was obtained from a man younger than 35 in good health.

In its sample, this clonotype was seen a few times. The V and J genes are TRBV2 and TRBJ2-3; 10 bases match TRBD2. The germline V gene encodes CDR1 SNHLY and CDR2 FYNNEI. Germline trimming cut 6 bases from V and 1 base from J; bases unmatched to any gene: 13. The CDR3 has 18 residues. The DNA of the CDR3 is TGTGCCAGCAGGGAACTAGCGGGGCAAACGGGTGGCACAGATACGCAGTATTTT. Its translation: CASRELAGQTGGTDTQYF. Combining the CDR3 with reference TRBV2 and TRBJ2-3 gives the whole variable domain EPEVTQTPSHQVTQMGQEVILRCVPISNHLYFYWYRQILGQKVEFLVSFYNNEISEKSEIFDDQFSVERPDGSNFTLKIRSTKLEDSAMYFCASRELAGQTGGTDTQYFGPGTRLTVL.

The sample holds many counts of this clonotype. This chain links TRBV6-1 with TRBJ1-1; tentative D call: TRBD1 (6 bases). Trimming stripped 1 base from V and 4 bases from J, with 13 bases between. Germline CDR1 is MNHNS and CDR2 is SASEGT. The CDR3 contains 15 residues. CDR3: CASSEGTAQRTEAFF. The CDR3 nucleotides are TGTGCCAGCAGTGAAGGGACAGCGCAGCGCACTGAAGCTTTCTTT.

This clonotype was counted at least ten times. The chain combines TRBV3-1 with TRBJ2-3, with 12 bases that match TRBD2. Unmatched junction bases numbered 5, after V lost 5 bases and J lost 2 bases. The V gene's germline CDR1 is LGHDT and CDR2 YNNKEL (reference sequence). The CDR3 is 16 amino acids. The CDR3 here is CASSIRLAGATDTQYF. In DNA form, the CDR3 reads TGTGCCAGCAGCATTCGACTAGCGGGGGCCACAGATACGCAGTATTTT.

This clonotype was seen repeatedly, ten times or more. The chain employs TRBV29-1 and TRBJ2-1, with TRBD2 identical over 11 bases. The CDR3 extends over 14 amino acids. Germline CDR1 and CDR2: SQVTM and ANQGSEA. With V trimmed by 8 bases and J by 5 bases, 8 bases remained unmatched. CDR3 protein: CSSRTSGLHNEQFF. CDR3 sequence (DNA): TGCAGCTCACGGACTAGCGGGCTTCACAATGAGCAGTTCTTC.

This clonotype was observed many times. This rearrangement joins TRBV6-1 to TRBJ2-5, with D unresolved. CDR1 and CDR2 (germline): MNHNS, SASEGT. This CDR3 has 13 amino acids. Between the trimmed V and J ends, which lost 7 bases and 1 base, there was a span of 10 bases. CDR3 sequence reads: CASTTSTQETQYF. Written as DNA, the CDR3 is TGTGCCAGCACTACATCAACCCAAGAGACCCAGTACTTC.

This clonotype was counted many times. The chain links TRBV5-6 to TRBJ2-3; 10 bases are shared with TRBD2. Per germline, CDR1 SGHDT and CDR2 YYEEEE. There are 16 residues in the CDR3. V dropped 1 base and J dropped 4; count of bases not matched to a gene: 6. The CDR3 spells CASSLPGLAFSDTQYF. CDR3 DNA: TGTGCCAGCAGCTTGCCGGGACTAGCGTTTTCAGATACGCAGTATTTT.

This sequence joins TRBV5-1 and TRBJ1-2, with D maybe TRBD1 (5 bases). Between the trimmed V and J ends, which lost 3 bases and 4 bases, there was a span of 19 bases. The CDR3 length is 16 residues. The germline CDR1 and CDR2 sequences are SGHRS and YFSETQ. The CDR3 sequence: CASSSPLSRGTYGYTF. CDR3 nucleotides: TGCGCCAGCAGCTCGCCTTTGAGCCGGGGCACCTATGGCTACACCTTC.

The chain combines TRBV24-1 with TRBJ1-2, with D possibly TRBD1 on 6 matching bases. The germline V and J ends were trimmed by 0 bases and 6 bases, with 10 bases remaining between them. CDR1 KGHDR and CDR2 SFDVKD come from the germline V gene. The CDR3 covers 14 residues. In nucleotides, the CDR3 is TGTGCCACCAGTGATTTGTGGGACAACCATGGCTACACCTTC. Amino acid sequence: CATSDLWDNHGYTF.

This clonotype was detected ten times or more. This chain joins TRBV5-5 and TRBJ2-7; D may correspond to TRBD1 or TRBD2 (5 bases each). Germline values: CDR1 SGHKS, CDR2 YYEKEE (reference sequence). The CDR3 sequence is 15 residues long. V shed 0 bases and J shed 3 bases, with 13 bases lying between them. CDR3 nucleotide sequence: TGTGCCAGCAGCTTGGAAGGGACGTCCTTCTACGAGCAGTACTTC. This sequence encodes CASSLEGTSFYEQYF. The full variable domain, its missing parts supplied by reference TRBV5-5 and TRBJ2-7, is DAGVTQSPTHLIKTRGQQVTLRCSPISGHKSVSWYQQVLGQGPQFIFQYYEKEERGRGNFPDRFSARQFPNYSSELNVNALLLGDSALYLCASSLEGTSFYEQYFGPGTRLTVT.

This clonotype has ten or more counts. The chain carries TRBV9 and TRBJ2-2; D is uncertain. Trimming removed 4 bases at V and 1 base at J, with 17 bases between. Germline-derived CDR1 and CDR2 are SGDLS and YYNGEE. The CDR3 runs 17 residues. The CDR3 bases are TGTGCCAGCAGCCCCATTCTTACGGGTGAGAACACCGGGGAGCTGTTTTTT. It specifies CASSPILTGENTGELFF.

The chain employs TRBV11-1 and TRBJ2-2, with D possibly being TRBD2 (6 bases). The length of the CDR3 is 17 residues. Trimming cost V 5 bases and J 3 bases, with 19 bases left between them. The germline V gene has CDR1 SGHAT and CDR2 FQDESV (reference sequence). The CDR3 DNA reads as TGTGCCAGCAGCCCCGGGAGTTGGGACCCCCACACCGGGGAGCTGTTTTTT. As protein: CASSPGSWDPHTGELFF.

This clonotype occurred many times. The chain employs TRBV6-1 and TRBJ2-3; weak D call: TRBD2 (5 bases). Germline lookup yields CDR1 MNHNS and CDR2 SASEGT. CDR3 length: 16 residues. V was pared by 6 bases and J by 5 bases, with 21 bases between. CDR3 nucleotide sequence: TGTGCCAGCAGGGACCCACACACTAGTTGGAAAGATACGCAGTATTTT. Its translation is CASRDPHTSWKDTQYF.

This clonotype was counted ten times or more. The rearrangement links TRBV6-2 or TRBV6-3 to TRBJ2-7; tentatively, D is TRBD2 (5 bases). Germline lookup yields CDR1 MNHEY and CDR2 SVGEGT. The CDR3 sequence is 13 residues long. Trimming removed 2 bases at V and 7 bases at J, with 12 bases between. The CDR3 bases are TGTGCCAGCAGTTACGCGGACCGAGGGGAGCAGTACGTC. Translating gives CASSYADRGEQYV.

This clonotype has at least ten counts. The V call is TRBV28, the J call TRBJ2-1; D gene unclear. CDR3 length: 12 amino acids. Germline CDR1 and CDR2: MDHEN and SYDVKM. V lost 10 bases, J lost 8 bases, and 15 bases lay in between. Written as DNA, the CDR3 is TGTGCCACCACCCAGAGGTGGGATGAGCAGTTCTTC. Translation gives CATTQRWDEQFF.

This clonotype was counted many times. One end of the junction is discordant with germline, which a read error may explain. The V and J genes are TRBV7-2 and TRBJ2-1, with TRBD2 identical over 11 bases. The CDR3 is made up of 14 amino acids. CDR1 is SGHTA and CDR2 is FQGNSA in the germline V gene. In nucleotides, the CDR3 is TGTGCCAGCAGCTTAGGCGATAGCGGGAGGGCCGGAAACTTC. Amino acids: CASSLGDSGRAGNF. The full variable domain, with the rest looked up from reference TRBV7-2 and TRBJ2-1, is GAGVSQSPSNKVTEKGKDVELRCDPISGHTALYWYRQSLGQGLEFLIYFQGNSAPDKSGLPSDRFSAERTGGSVSTLTIQRTQQEDSAVYLCASSLGDSGRAGNFGPGTRLTVL.

This clonotype was picked up many times. The CDR3 loop is CASSDGGAHNEKLFF. CDR3 coding DNA: TGTGCCAGCAGTGACGGGGGGGCCCATAATGAAAAACTGTTTTTT. The genes are TRBV25-1 and TRBJ1-4; weak D call: TRBD1 (6 bases). The germline gives CDR1 MGHDK, CDR2 SYGVNS. This CDR3 is built from 15 residues. V was cut by 3 bases and J by 4 bases, with 12 bases left in between. The full variable domain, in which reference TRBV25-1 and TRBJ1-4 provide the parts outside the CDR3, is EADIYQTPRYLVIGTGKKITLECSQTMGHDKMYWYQQDPGMELHLIHYSYGVNSTEKGDLSSESTVSRIRTEHFPLTLESARPSHTSQYLCASSDGGAHNEKLFFGSGTQLSVL.

The table lists this clonotype with a few counts. The rearrangement uses TRBV2 and TRBJ2-1; either TRBD1 or TRBD2 may fit D (5 bases each). This CDR3 comprises 16 residues. CDR1 and CDR2 (germline): SNHLY, FYNNEI. The ends were cut back, 6 bases at V and 3 bases at J, with 18 bases in the middle. Written as DNA, the CDR3 is TGTGCCAGCAGGATTTATCCAGGGAGTAACTACAATGAGCAGTTCTTC. This gives the protein CASRIYPGSNYNEQFF.

Details on this clonotype: Given a much more abundant clone one base away, this may be a read error. In this CDR3 the conserved last residue, phenylalanine or tryptophan, is missing, so a read error is likely. This sequence joins TRBV7-9 and TRBJ2-3; D is tentatively TRBD1 or TRBD2 (5 bases each). Germline lookup yields CDR1 SEHNR and CDR2 FQNEAQ (reference sequence). The CDR3 loop spans 13 amino acids. V was pared by 8 bases and J by 4 bases, with 13 bases between. The CDR3 nucleotides read TGTGCCAGCGCCGCGGTGGGGGCAGATACGCAGTATCTT. Its translation: CASAAVGADTQYL.

This clonotype came up many times. This chain connects TRBV6-2 or TRBV6-3 to TRBJ2-7, with D possibly being TRBD1 (6 bases). Per the germline V gene, CDR1 is MNHEY and CDR2 is SVGEGT. V was shortened by 0 bases and J by 3 bases, with 9 bases between the two germline ends. CDR3 length: 14 residues. The CDR3 nucleotides are TGTGCCAGCAGTTACTCGACAGGCTTCTACGAGCAGTACTTC. Translating gives CASSYSTGFYEQYF.

This clonotype has ten or more counts. The chain uses TRBV6-1 and TRBJ2-3; TRBD2 matches at 14 bases. With V trimmed by 10 bases and J by 0 bases, 6 bases remained unmatched. CDR3 length: 16 amino acids. Germline CDR1 MNHNS, CDR2 SASEGT. The CDR3 coding sequence is TGTGCCACAGGACTAGCGGGGGGAACTAGCACAGATACGCAGTATTTT. Amino acid sequence: CATGLAGGTSTDTQYF.

At least ten counts were recorded for this clonotype. This rearrangement joins TRBV27 to TRBJ2-3; a weak D match, TRBD2 (6 bases). The CDR3 is made up of 17 amino acids. Germline CDR1 is MNHEY and CDR2 is SMNVEV (reference sequence). V was pared by 0 bases and J by 2 bases, with 15 bases between. The DNA for the CDR3 is TGTGCCAGCAGTTTATCGATGCGACTAGGACTCACAGATACGCAGTATTTT. Translating gives CASSLSMRLGLTDTQYF.

This clonotype was detected ten times or more. The genes are TRBV30 and TRBJ2-6, with 7 bases fitting TRBD1. The CDR3 loop spans 16 amino acids. V lost 2 bases to trimming and J lost 1 base; unmatched junction nucleotides: 5. Germline CDR1 GTSNPN, CDR2 SVGIG (reference sequence). Here the CDR3 DNA reads TGTGCCTGGAGTACAGGGGCAGTATCTGGGGCCAACGTCCTGACTTTC. Its translation is CAWSTGAVSGANVLTF.

A remark on this clonotype: A much more abundant neighbour one base away suggests this may be a read error. This chain joins TRBV20-1 and TRBJ2-7; no firm D call. Per germline, CDR1 DFQATT and CDR2 SNEGSKA (reference sequence). V was shortened by 7 bases and J by 3 bases, with 13 bases between the two germline ends. This CDR3 is built from 12 residues. CDR3 amino acids: CSVRRYSYEQYF. DNA for the CDR3: TGCAGTGTCAGACGATACAGCTACGAGCAGTACTTC.

This clonotype was recorded at least ten times. The J gene is TRBJ2-5, the V gene TRBV11-3; D not resolved. From germline, CDR1 is SGHNT and CDR2 YENEEA. The V end lost 5 bases, the J end lost 4 bases, and 17 bases lay between the germline ends. The CDR3 has 15 amino acids. The CDR3 spells CASSQAKELRETQYF. CDR3 bases: TGTGCCAGCAGCCAGGCGAAGGAGCTCAGAGAGACCCAGTACTTC.

This clonotype was observed many times. The V gene is TRBV28, the J gene TRBJ1-5, with a weak D call TRBD1 (5 bases). Germline-derived CDR1 and CDR2 are MDHEN and SYDVKM. Trimming took off 2 bases at V and 6 bases at J, with 11 bases between the two ends. This CDR3 has 14 amino acids. The CDR3 bases are TGTGCCAGCAGTTTACAGGGCCATGGTCAGCCCCAGCATTTT. This gives the protein CASSLQGHGQPQHF.

This clonotype was recorded many times. This chain uses TRBV20-1 with TRBJ1-5; D is undetermined. This CDR3 contains 14 residues. V was pared by 6 bases and J by 0 bases, with 12 bases between. The V gene's germline CDR1 is DFQATT and CDR2 SNEGSKA (reference sequence). The CDR3 nucleotides read TGCAGTGCCCGCCCGCGGAATAGCAATCAGCCCCAGCATTTT. It yields the protein CSARPRNSNQPQHF.